The 21 T cell receptor beta chains in this list originate from one sample, sequenced in a study of cytomegalovirus exposure and HLA in healthy donors. PCR amplification relied on 60 Vbeta primers (plus 13 Jbeta primers). The data were produced by immunoSEQ multiplex PCR, yet TCRdb's version contains in-frame clones alone and is incomplete. The table includes about 150,000 clones, 75% to 90% detected once. The sequenced material came from PBMCs. These receptors were taken from a woman aged 25 to 39 in good health and CMV-seronegative.

This clone has a single count. V gene TRBV18 combines with J gene TRBJ1-2, with D possibly TRBD1 on 6 matching bases. The CDR3 loop spans 15 amino acids. Germline V gene data show CDR1 as KGHSH and CDR2 as LQKENI. V gave up 3 bases and J gave up 8 bases, with 19 bases separating them. The CDR3 DNA reads TGTGCCAGCTCACCGGACAGAACGCTACTATGGGGCTACACCTTC. It translates to CASSPDRTLLWGYTF.

On this clone itself: This specimen includes other DNA sequences encoding the same CDR3. The chain employs TRBV7-9 and TRBJ2-1; D is possibly TRBD2 (5 bases). Trimming took off 2 bases at V and 0 bases at J, with 8 bases between the two ends. CDR1 is SEHNR and CDR2 is FQNEAQ in the germline V gene (reference sequence). The CDR3 sequence is 15 residues long. The CDR3 sequence: CASSLSGSSYNEQFF. The CDR3, as DNA: TGTGCCAGCAGCTTAAGCGGTAGCTCCTACAATGAGCAGTTCTTC.

The rearrangement links TRBV27 to TRBJ1-5, with D unclear. Germline-derived CDR1 and CDR2 are MNHEY and SMNVEV (reference sequence). V dropped 3 bases and J dropped 2 bases, with 8 bases sitting between them. This CDR3 has 14 amino acids. The CDR3 DNA follows: TGTGCCAGCAGTTTCTGGGGAGGCAATCAGCCCCAGCATTTT. Residues: CASSFWGGNQPQHF.

This rearrangement joins TRBV6-1 to TRBJ2-5; TRBD2 might be the D (5 bases). Germline loops: CDR1 MNHNS, CDR2 SASEGT. The CDR3 runs to 15 residues. Trimming shortened V by 7 bases and J by 5 bases, and 20 bases separated the two germline ends. The chain's CDR3 is CASTTDYTRVETQYF. The CDR3, as DNA: TGTGCCAGCACCACAGACTATACGAGGGTGGAGACCCAGTACTTC.

CDR3 loop: CASSLSGGGYTF. The CDR3 region has the DNA TGTGCCAGCAGCTTATCAGGGGGTGGCTACACCTTC. The rearrangement joins TRBV7-9 to TRBJ1-2; 7 bases fit TRBD1. Trimming removed 2 bases from V and 7 bases from J; junction bases left unmatched: 1. This CDR3 is 12 amino acids long. CDR1 and CDR2 from the germline V gene are SEHNR and FQNEAQ (reference sequence). Looking up the rest from reference TRBV7-9 and TRBJ1-2 gives the full variable domain: DTGVSQNPRHKITKRGQNVTFRCDPISEHNRLYWYRQTLGQGPEFLTYFQNEAQLEKSRLLSDRFSAERPKGSFSTLEIQRTEQGDSAMYLCASSLSGGGYTFGSGTRLTVV.

The V call is TRBV29-1, the J call TRBJ1-1, with 7 bases fitting TRBD1. Germline V gene lookup returns CDR1 SQVTM and CDR2 ANQGSEA. This CDR3 has 13 residues. The V and J ends lost 7 bases and 3 bases, in that order; junction bases with no gene match: 8. The CDR3 spells CSAKTGWDTEAFF. Written as DNA, the CDR3 is TGCAGCGCCAAGACAGGGTGGGACACTGAAGCTTTCTTT.

This clone was recorded only once. The chain carries TRBV28 and TRBJ2-6, with 7 positions matching TRBD1. In germline, CDR1 is MDHEN, CDR2 SYDVKM. The CDR3 length is 18 residues. V was pared by 6 bases and J by 0 bases, with 11 bases of the junction left unmatched. The CDR3 spells CASRHRGTRASGANVLTF. CDR3 coding DNA: TGTGCCAGCAGGCACAGGGGTACTAGGGCCTCTGGGGCCAACGTCCTGACTTTC. Combining the CDR3 with reference TRBV28 and TRBJ2-6 gives the whole variable domain DVKVTQSSRYLVKRTGEKVFLECVQDMDHENMFWYRQDPGLGLRLIYFSYDVKMKEKGDIPEGYSVSREKKERFSLILESASTNQTSMYLCASRHRGTRASGANVLTFGAGSRLTVL.

This clone was seen a few times. This rearrangement joins TRBV4-3 to TRBJ1-1, with D hard to call. Germline values: CDR1 LGHNA, CDR2 YSLEER. V dropped 0 bases and J dropped 4 bases, with 6 bases sitting between them. This CDR3 contains 13 residues. The CDR3 protein is CASSQEPRTEAFF. DNA of the CDR3: TGCGCCAGCAGCCAAGAGCCGCGCACTGAAGCTTTCTTT.

V is TRBV6-1 and J is TRBJ2-3; D is perhaps TRBD2 (6 bases). Deletions cut 4 bases from V and 0 bases from J, with 11 bases between. This CDR3 has 15 amino acids. Per the germline V gene, CDR1 is MNHNS and CDR2 is SASEGT. The CDR3 protein is CASSGVSGSTDTQYF. CDR3 bases: TGTGCCAGCAGTGGGGTGAGCGGGAGCACAGATACGCAGTATTTT.

The chain employs TRBV20-1 and TRBJ1-1; D gene unclear. Germline V gene lookup returns CDR1 DFQATT and CDR2 SNEGSKA (reference sequence). The CDR3 spans 9 residues. The CDR3 region is CSVRTEAFF. The CDR3, as DNA: TGCAGCGTCCGCACTGAAGCTTTCTTT.

The chain combines TRBV7-2 with TRBJ2-1; 11 bases line up with TRBD2. Germline CDR1 is SGHTA and CDR2 is FQGNSA. The CDR3 runs 15 residues. Trimming removed 1 base from V and 9 bases from J; junction bases left unmatched: 5. The CDR3 sequence is CASSLVFLAGGEQFF. CDR3 sequence (DNA): TGTGCCAGCAGCTTAGTATTTCTAGCGGGGGGTGAGCAGTTCTTC.

The V gene is TRBV5-8, the J gene TRBJ2-3; 7 nucleotides agree with TRBD1. The germline V gene has CDR1 SGHTS and CDR2 YDEGEE. With 3 bases clipped from V and 5 bases from J, the junction kept 3 bases outside the gene matches. This CDR3 region has 13 residues. For the CDR3, the DNA is TGTGCCAGCAGCTCGAACAGGGGAGATACGCAGTATTTT. Encoded protein: CASSSNRGDTQYF.

The J gene is TRBJ2-1, the V gene TRBV2; 12 bases are a match to TRBD2. Trimming removed 4 bases from V and 8 bases from J; junction bases left unmatched: 6. The CDR3 totals 15 residues. CDR1 is SNHLY, CDR2 FYNNEI, per germline. This chain's CDR3 is CASSASGGAIDEQFF. Written as DNA, the CDR3 is TGTGCCAGCAGTGCTAGCGGGGGGGCGATCGATGAGCAGTTCTTC.

The V gene is TRBV27, the J gene TRBJ1-6; D is ambiguous. The CDR3 extends over 18 amino acids. Germline CDR1 MNHEY, CDR2 SMNVEV (reference sequence). Between the trimmed V and J ends, which lost 0 bases and 8 bases, there was a span of 20 bases. In DNA form, the CDR3 reads TGTGCCAGCAGTTTATCGATTAGAGGGCCGAAGATTTATTCACCCCTCCACTTT. Protein product: CASSLSIRGPKIYSPLHF.

The V call is TRBV7-9, the J call TRBJ1-2; D not resolved. The CDR3 is 13 residues long. V lost 4 bases and J 5 bases, leaving 11 bases between the germline ends. In germline, CDR1 is SEHNR, CDR2 FQNEAQ (reference sequence). The CDR3 bases are TGTGCCAGCAGCTCTAGTCCCGGTTATGGCTACACCTTC. It is translated as CASSSSPGYGYTF.

This clone was seen just once. This rearrangement joins TRBV27 to TRBJ2-7; D gene uncertain. V was pared by 3 bases and J by 5 bases, with 11 bases between. The CDR3 runs 13 residues. Germline CDR1 MNHEY, CDR2 SMNVEV (reference sequence). The CDR3 region is CASSFSEVHEQYF. The CDR3 DNA sequence: TGTGCCAGCAGTTTCTCTGAGGTTCACGAGCAGTACTTC.

The CDR3 loop is CASTPRGRDAAGELFF. In nucleotides, the CDR3 is TGTGCCAGCACTCCCAGGGGGCGCGATGCGGCCGGGGAGCTGTTTTTT. The V call is TRBV2, the J call TRBJ2-2; 8 bases fit TRBD1. The CDR3 covers 16 residues. V shed 7 bases and J 6 bases; nucleotides not matched to a gene: 13. The germline V gene has CDR1 SNHLY and CDR2 FYNNEI.

The gene calls are TRBV29-1 and TRBJ1-4; D unresolved. The CDR3 consists of 13 residues. The V gene's germline CDR1 is SQVTM and CDR2 ANQGSEA. V lost 4 bases and J lost 3, with 9 bases in between. The CDR3 coding sequence is TGCAGCGTTGTTGTCTCAGCTAATGAAAAACTGTTTTTT. This sequence encodes CSVVVSANEKLFF.

This sequence joins TRBV5-1 and TRBJ2-6; D gene uncertain. The CDR3 spans 17 residues. CDR1 SGHRS and CDR2 YFSETQ come from the germline V gene. V was clipped by 2 bases and J by 0 bases, with 12 bases between them. The CDR3 here is CASSFTRPVSGANVLTF. CDR3 in DNA: TGCGCCAGCAGCTTTACCAGGCCAGTCTCTGGGGCCAACGTCCTGACTTTC.

The chain employs TRBV6-1 and TRBJ2-7; 7 bases agree with TRBD1. Germline assignment: CDR1 MNHNS and CDR2 SASEGT. Germline trimming cut 10 bases from V and 2 bases from J; bases unmatched to any gene: 8. The CDR3 is 13 amino acids. The CDR3 DNA sequence: TGTGCCACTGAGGGGGACAGAACCTACGAGCAGTACTTC. Its protein product is CATEGDRTYEQYF.

This clone was detected a few times. V is TRBV10-3 and J is TRBJ1-2, with TRBD1 identical over 7 bases. V shed 4 bases and J 5 bases; nucleotides not matched to a gene: 10. The CDR3 runs 15 residues. The V gene's germline CDR1 is ENHRY and CDR2 SYGVKD. CDR3 DNA sequence: TGTGCCATCAGTGTGGGAACAGGGGCTCCTTATGGCTACACCTTC. Translated: CAISVGTGAPYGYTF.